This T cell receptor beta chain was identified during a study of blood T cell repertoires in COVID-19. Study in general: The samples span acute and convalescent COVID-19 from the United States, Italy and Spain. PBMCs, B-cell-depleted T cells, or T cells were the source of the cDNA or gDNA that made up the material.

Authors' methods: Estimation of nucleated cell counts relied on the amplification of reference gene primers. Method: immunoSEQ multiplex PCR; TCRdb's copy keeps in-frame clones and lacks some. V and J calls and clone size are those listed in that table; D and trimming were worked out from the DNA. The sample has roughly 50,000 clones, over 65% seen once; the top ten hold 10% to 15%. The CDR3 contains 14 residues. The germline CDR1 and CDR2 sequences are MNHEY and SMNVEV (reference sequence). The V gene lost 8 bases and the J gene lost 0 bases, with 14 bases spanning the gap. This chain connects TRBV27 to TRBJ2-7; weak D call: TRBD1 (5 bases). Sequencing was done on a sample of peripheral blood. The sequence derives from a human donor in a cohort sampled during active COVID-19. The CDR3 nucleotides are TGTGCCAGCTCTTTCAGGGCCCTCTCCTACGAGCAGTACTTC. Protein product: CASSFRALSYEQYF.